Below, 31 T cell receptor beta chains from the same sample are listed, as sequenced in a study of T cell repertoires in cytomegalovirus infection. These TCRs are of unknown antigen specificity. A single record per CDR3 protein comes from TCRdb applying MiXCR to the reads. The sample has roughly 990,000 distinct CDR3 sequences; around 31% are singletons. The sequenced sample was cultured CD8+ T cells from PBMCs, obtained from culture after CMV antigen stimulation. These receptors were taken from a human donor in good health (CMV status not recorded). Some clones in this sample may be carry-over from other donors' samples.

Comments on this clonotype: This sequence may be a read error, since a much larger clone differs from it by one base. V gene TRBV7-2 combines with J gene TRBJ2-7, with 7 bases matching TRBD2. Germline values: CDR1 SGHTA, CDR2 FQGNSA. This CDR3 contains 14 residues. CDR3 nucleotides: TGTGCCAACAGCTACCAAGCGGGGACCTACGAGCAGTACTTC. It specifies CANSYQAGTYEQYF.

The CDR3 DNA follows: TGTGCCAGCAGCGTAAGGTGGACTAGCGGGAAAAGCACAGATACGCAGTATTTT. This translates into CASSVRWTSGKSTDTQYF. The chain employs TRBV9 and TRBJ2-3; 12 bases map to TRBD2. The V gene end was trimmed by 1 base and the J gene end by 0 bases; junction bases not matched to a gene: 6. CDR1 and CDR2 (germline): SGDLS, YYNGEE. The CDR3 extends over 18 amino acids.

The V gene is TRBV6-2 or TRBV6-3, the J gene TRBJ2-7; 11 positions match TRBD2. CDR1 and CDR2 (germline): MNHEY, SVGEGT. J lost 6 bases, V lost 5 bases, and 9 bases had no gene match. The CDR3 has 15 amino acids. CDR3 DNA: TGTGCCAGCAGTGCCACTAGCGGGGGCTTTAGCGAGCAGTACGTC. It yields the protein CASSATSGGFSEQYV.

This clonotype showed up just a few times. The J gene is TRBJ1-4, the V gene TRBV7-6, with D unresolved. Germline lookup yields CDR1 SGHVS and CDR2 FNYEAQ. Trimming removed 1 base from V and 0 bases from J, with 12 bases in between. CDR3 length: 17 amino acids. CDR3 nucleotide sequence: TGTGCCAGCAGCTTAGGGAAAAGACTGCCAACTAATGAAAAACTGTTTTTT. Residues: CASSLGKRLPTNEKLFF.

This clonotype was picked up a small number of times. The chain links TRBV7-9 to TRBJ1-2; D not resolved. The germline V gene encodes CDR1 SEHNR and CDR2 FQNEAQ (reference sequence). The CDR3 is made up of 17 amino acids. With 4 bases removed from V and 0 bases from J, the gap between germline ends came to 18 bases. The CDR3 nucleotides are TGTGCCAGCAGCTCGCCTCAGGAGGAGCGGCCTAACTATGGCTACACCTTC. As protein: CASSSPQEERPNYGYTF.

This clonotype has at least ten counts. The chain couples TRBV15 to TRBJ1-1; D unclear. Trimming removed 0 bases at V and 0 bases at J, with 8 bases between. The CDR3 loop spans 15 amino acids. Germline CDR1 and CDR2: LNHNV and YYDKDF (reference sequence). The CDR3: CATSREAGVNTEAFF. CDR3 nucleotides: TGTGCCACCAGCAGAGAGGCAGGTGTGAACACTGAAGCTTTCTTT.

The chain recombines TRBV19 with TRBJ2-1; TRBD2 matches at 9 bases. Germline V gene data show CDR1 as LNHDA and CDR2 as SQIVND (reference sequence). Trimming at V came to 1 base and at J to 2 bases, leaving 6 bases not matched to a gene. The CDR3 has 17 residues. CDR3 residues: CASSIGIAGVPYNEQFF. DNA of the CDR3: TGTGCCAGTAGTATAGGGATAGCGGGGGTTCCCTACAATGAGCAGTTCTTC.

In regard to this clonotype: Just one base apart from a much larger clone, this may be a read error. The chain joins TRBV7-6 to TRBJ1-4, with 11 positions matching TRBD1. The CDR3 length is 14 residues. Per the germline V gene, CDR1 is SGHVS and CDR2 is FNYEAQ. J was trimmed by 7 bases and V by 5 bases; bases with no gene match: 3. The CDR3 loop is CASSRTGGSEKLFF. In DNA form, the CDR3 reads TGTGCCAGCAGCCGGACAGGGGGCAGTGAAAAACTGTTTTTT.

The V call is TRBV5-6, the J call TRBJ2-1; D is undetermined. CDR1 is SGHDT and CDR2 is YYEEEE in the germline V gene. The CDR3 is 14 amino acids. Trimming pared 6 bases from V and 0 bases from J, leaving 10 bases between. The DNA for the CDR3 is TGTGCCAGCACCGTGAAGGGCTCCTACAATGAGCAGTTCTTC. As protein: CASTVKGSYNEQFF.

This clonotype was seen more than once but under ten times. The rearrangement joins TRBV2 to TRBJ1-3; no clear D. This CDR3 is 13 amino acids long. From germline, CDR1 is SNHLY and CDR2 FYNNEI. Between the trimmed V and J ends, which lost 1 base and 4 bases, there was a span of 5 bases. The CDR3 loop is CASSEGGGNTIYF. The CDR3 DNA reads as TGTGCCAGCAGTGAAGGGGGAGGAAACACCATATATTTT.

This chain connects TRBV7-6 to TRBJ2-5, with 11 positions matching TRBD1. The germline V gene encodes CDR1 SGHVS and CDR2 FNYEAQ. CDR3 length: 18 residues. Trimming at V came to 4 bases and at J to 2 bases, leaving 12 bases not matched to a gene. CDR3 loop: CASSSPGADRGLQETQYF. The CDR3 DNA reads TGTGCCAGCAGCTCACCGGGGGCGGACAGGGGGCTACAAGAGACCCAGTACTTC.

This clonotype was observed a handful of times. The chain is built from TRBV19 and TRBJ2-1; 10 positions agree with TRBD2. CDR3 length: 15 amino acids. Germline CDR1 LNHDA, CDR2 SQIVND (reference sequence). V was pared by 2 bases and J by 4 bases, with 2 bases of the junction left unmatched. The CDR3 coding sequence is TGTGCCAGTAGTATACTAGCGGGGGAGTACAATGAGCAGTTCTTC. Encoded protein: CASSILAGEYNEQFF.

This clonotype has at least ten counts. The chain joins TRBV27 to TRBJ2-1, with D uncertain. V was clipped by 2 bases and J by 4 bases, with 9 bases between them. Germline CDR1 MNHEY, CDR2 SMNVEV (reference sequence). The CDR3 consists of 14 residues. The CDR3 region has the DNA TGTGCCAGCAGTTTACTGGGTACTTACAATGAGCAGTTCTTC. Its translation is CASSLLGTYNEQFF.

V gene TRBV6-6 combines with J gene TRBJ1-2, with D possibly TRBD1 on 5 matching bases. Between the trimmed V and J ends, which lost 11 bases and 8 bases, there was a span of 24 bases. Germline CDR1 MNHNY, CDR2 SVGAGI (reference sequence). This CDR3 has 14 amino acids. For the CDR3, the DNA is TGTGCCTCATCGGGGTCCTGGGGGGATGGAGGCTACACCTTC. Translated: CASSGSWGDGGYTF.

CDR3 residues: CASSLKIGHNSPLHF. CDR3 DNA sequence: TGTGCCAGTAGTCTCAAGATCGGGCATAATTCACCCCTCCACTTT. The rearrangement links TRBV19 to TRBJ1-6; no definite D call. CDR3 length: 15 amino acids. CDR1 is LNHDA and CDR2 is SQIVND in the germline V gene (reference sequence). The ends were cut back, 5 bases at V and 5 bases at J, with 13 bases in the middle.

This sequence joins TRBV7-2 and TRBJ2-1; the D gene is possibly TRBD2 (7 bases). V lost 1 base, J lost 10 bases, and 17 bases lay in between. CDR1 is SGHTA and CDR2 is FQGNSA in the germline V gene. This CDR3 is 15 amino acids long. This CDR3 is CASSLGRGGGAEQFF. In DNA form, the CDR3 reads TGTGCCAGCAGCTTAGGGAGGGGCGGGGGCGCGGAGCAGTTCTTC.

As for this clonotype: Since a much larger clone is just one base distant, this may be a read error. The chain uses TRBV7-6 and TRBJ2-3; 11 positions match TRBD2. The germline gives CDR1 SGHVS, CDR2 FNYEAQ. Trimming took 6 bases from V and 3 from J; bases not matched to a gene: 8. This CDR3 has 16 amino acids. CDR3: CASRSQLAGETDTQYF. The CDR3 bases are TGTGCCAGCAGATCTCAACTAGCGGGGGAAACAGATACGCAGTATTTT.

The V call is TRBV19, the J call TRBJ2-7; D may be TRBD2 (6 bases). Between the trimmed V and J ends, which lost 3 bases and 7 bases, there was a span of 19 bases. The CDR3 loop spans 15 amino acids. Germline CDR1 is LNHDA and CDR2 is SQIVND (reference sequence). The CDR3, as DNA: TGTGCCAGTAGTATTCATGGCGGGCCTGGGAGGGAGCAGTACTTC. Its translation is CASSIHGGPGREQYF.

Many counts were recorded for this clonotype. V gene TRBV7-2 combines with J gene TRBJ1-2; no reliable D call. V dropped 5 bases and J dropped 1 base, with 17 bases sitting between them. Germline CDR1 reads SGHTA; CDR2 reads FQGNSA. The CDR3 contains 16 residues. The CDR3 protein is CASSIYFGQLNYGYTF. The DNA for the CDR3 is TGTGCCAGCAGCATCTATTTCGGCCAGCTTAACTATGGCTACACCTTC.

This clonotype was detected ten times or more. V and J are TRBV7-8 and TRBJ2-4; D is ambiguous. Trimming took 5 bases from V and 0 from J, leaving 8 bases between them. The V gene's germline CDR1 is SGHVS and CDR2 FQNEAQ. The CDR3 consists of 14 residues. For the CDR3, the DNA is TGTGCCAGCAGCCCTGCATTAGCCAAAAACATTCAGTACTTC. Protein: CASSPALAKNIQYF. Together with reference TRBV7-8 and TRBJ2-4, the CDR3 gives the full variable domain: GAGVSQSPRYKVAKRGQDVALRCDPISGHVSLFWYQQALGQGPEFLTYFQNEAQLDKSGLPSDRFFAERPEGSVSTLKIQRTQQEDSAVYLCASSPALAKNIQYFGAGTRLSVL.

The J gene is TRBJ2-1, the V gene TRBV27; perhaps TRBD1 as D (6 bases). Germline-derived CDR1 and CDR2 are MNHEY and SMNVEV (reference sequence). This CDR3 is built from 16 residues. V was cut by 5 bases and J by 0 bases, with 14 bases left in between. The CDR3 nucleotides are TGTGCCAGCAGTCCGACAGGTCCGCTCTCCTACAATGAGCAGTTCTTC. It codes for CASSPTGPLSYNEQFF.

This clonotype came up once. V usage is TRBV12-3 or TRBV12-4 and J usage is TRBJ1-2; no clear D. The CDR3 runs 12 residues. Trimming took 11 bases from V and 0 from J, leaving 10 bases between them. The CDR3 nucleotides read TGTGCCTCGGGCCGACCTAACTATGGCTACACCTTC. Translating gives CASGRPNYGYTF.

V and J are TRBV7-9 and TRBJ2-4, with 7 bases aligning to TRBD1. V was pared by 6 bases and J by 6 bases, with 11 bases of the junction left unmatched. The CDR3 is 15 amino acids. Germline CDR1 reads SEHNR; CDR2 reads FQNEAQ (reference sequence). As DNA, the CDR3 is TGTGCCAGCAGTCGACTCGGACAGGAGATAAACATTCAGTACTTC. It codes for CASSRLGQEINIQYF.

This clonotype was recorded at least ten times. The gene calls are TRBV6-1 and TRBJ2-3; the D is unclear. The CDR3 runs to 18 residues. The V end was cut by 2 bases, the J end by 2 bases, with 20 bases between. Germline loops: CDR1 MNHNS, CDR2 SASEGT. CDR3: CASSERPASLTPTDTQYF. CDR3 sequence (DNA): TGTGCCAGCAGTGAACGGCCTGCGAGCCTTACACCCACAGATACGCAGTATTTT.

The chain is built from TRBV6-6 and TRBJ2-1; D could derive from TRBD1 or TRBD2 (5 bases each). This CDR3 comprises 16 residues. Germline lookup yields CDR1 MNHNY and CDR2 SVGAGI (reference sequence). With 7 bases removed from V and 2 bases from J, the gap between germline ends came to 18 bases. Here the CDR3 reads CASTLKTGRAYNEQFF. CDR3 nucleotide sequence: TGTGCCAGCACCCTAAAGACGGGACGGGCCTACAATGAGCAGTTCTTC.

V and J are TRBV7-8 and TRBJ1-1; D is possibly TRBD1 (5 bases). The germline gives CDR1 SGHVS, CDR2 FQNEAQ. V was pared by 2 bases and J by 12 bases, with 13 bases between. This CDR3 comprises 12 residues. In DNA, the CDR3 is TGTGCCAGCAGCTTACCGGGGGTGATTACTTTCTTT. Amino acid sequence: CASSLPGVITFF.

This clonotype was seen more than once but under ten times. This rearrangement joins TRBV6-6 to TRBJ2-5; D is unresolved. Germline-derived CDR1 and CDR2 are MNHNY and SVGAGI (reference sequence). V lost 3 bases, J lost 8 bases, and 4 bases lay in between. The CDR3 runs 10 residues. The CDR3 DNA follows: TGTGCCAGCAGTTATGTTACCCAGTACTTC. It codes for CASSYVTQYF.

This clonotype was found many times. The chain joins TRBV12-3 or TRBV12-4 to TRBJ1-4; unclear D gene. The CDR3 has 13 amino acids. V dropped 3 bases and J dropped 15 bases, with 17 bases sitting between them. The DNA of the CDR3 is TGTGCCAGCAGTTTTGGCACCCACTGGCAGGTGTTTTTT. It translates to CASSFGTHWQVFF.

The chain is built from TRBV27 and TRBJ2-1; D tentatively fits TRBD1 or TRBD2 (5 bases each). The CDR3 runs to 12 residues. V lost 6 bases and J lost 10, with 13 bases in between. Per germline, CDR1 MNHEY and CDR2 SMNVEV (reference sequence). The CDR3 spells CASSKGRGEQFF. The CDR3 region has the DNA TGTGCCAGCAGCAAGGGGCGAGGGGAGCAGTTCTTC.

This clonotype was seen repeatedly, ten times or more. The gene calls are TRBV7-2 and TRBJ2-3, with TRBD2 matching 7 bases. From germline, CDR1 is SGHTA and CDR2 FQGNSA. With 7 bases clipped from V and 2 bases from J, the junction kept 12 bases outside the gene matches. The CDR3 runs to 16 residues. The CDR3 DNA sequence: TGTGCCAGCACCTCACCCTTTCAGCGGGACACAGATACGCAGTATTTT. Translated: CASTSPFQRDTDTQYF.

This chain links TRBV20-1 with TRBJ1-1, with 11 nucleotides matching TRBD1. With 1 base clipped from V and 6 bases from J, the junction kept 7 bases outside the gene matches. The germline V gene has CDR1 DFQATT and CDR2 SNEGSKA (reference sequence). This CDR3 is built from 15 residues. This CDR3 reads CSARARDRGTPEAFF. DNA for the CDR3: TGCAGTGCTAGAGCCCGGGACAGGGGGACCCCTGAAGCTTTCTTT.